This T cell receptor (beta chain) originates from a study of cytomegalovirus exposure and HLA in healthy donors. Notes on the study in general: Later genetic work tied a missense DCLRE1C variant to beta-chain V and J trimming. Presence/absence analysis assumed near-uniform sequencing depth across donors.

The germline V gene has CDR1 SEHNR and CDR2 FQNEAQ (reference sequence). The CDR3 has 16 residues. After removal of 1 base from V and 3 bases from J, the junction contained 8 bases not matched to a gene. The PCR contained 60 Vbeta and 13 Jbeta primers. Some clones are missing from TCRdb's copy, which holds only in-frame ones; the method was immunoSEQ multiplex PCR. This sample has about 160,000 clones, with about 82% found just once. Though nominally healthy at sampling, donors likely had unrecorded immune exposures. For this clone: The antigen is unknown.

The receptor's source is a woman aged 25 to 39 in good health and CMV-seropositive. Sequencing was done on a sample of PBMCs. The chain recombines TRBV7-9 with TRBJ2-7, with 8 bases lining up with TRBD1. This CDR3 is CASSLGGTGGSYEQYF. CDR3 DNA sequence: TGTGCCAGCAGCTTAGGTGGGACAGGCGGCAGCTACGAGCAGTACTTC.